The present T cell receptor beta chain was sequenced within a study of blood T cell repertoires in COVID-19. Study as a whole: Donors in the United States, Italy and Spain gave samples during acute or convalescent COVID-19. The cDNA or gDNA used as material had been derived from T cells, B-cell-depleted T cells, or PBMCs.

Patients from Seattle were sampled longitudinally, starting during active infection. Per the original data handling: The assay estimated nucleated cells by amplifying reference gene primers. Generated by immunoSEQ multiplex PCR, the TCRdb table keeps only in-frame clones and is missing some. The DNA was the basis for D and trimming; V, J and clone size are from that table. This sample has 300,000 to 400,000 clones, with roughly 90% found just once. The CDR3 length is 12 residues. Deletions cut 4 bases from V and 12 bases from J, with 13 bases between. The origin of this receptor is a woman aged 70 to 79 with COVID-19, enrolled during active disease. The V and J genes are TRBV12-3 or TRBV12-4 and TRBJ2-1; D is possibly TRBD2 (5 bases). The sample taken for sequencing was peripheral blood. The CDR3 sequence is CASSSDPEGQFF. The CDR3 nucleotides read TGTGCCAGCAGTTCAGACCCCGAGGGGCAGTTCTTC.